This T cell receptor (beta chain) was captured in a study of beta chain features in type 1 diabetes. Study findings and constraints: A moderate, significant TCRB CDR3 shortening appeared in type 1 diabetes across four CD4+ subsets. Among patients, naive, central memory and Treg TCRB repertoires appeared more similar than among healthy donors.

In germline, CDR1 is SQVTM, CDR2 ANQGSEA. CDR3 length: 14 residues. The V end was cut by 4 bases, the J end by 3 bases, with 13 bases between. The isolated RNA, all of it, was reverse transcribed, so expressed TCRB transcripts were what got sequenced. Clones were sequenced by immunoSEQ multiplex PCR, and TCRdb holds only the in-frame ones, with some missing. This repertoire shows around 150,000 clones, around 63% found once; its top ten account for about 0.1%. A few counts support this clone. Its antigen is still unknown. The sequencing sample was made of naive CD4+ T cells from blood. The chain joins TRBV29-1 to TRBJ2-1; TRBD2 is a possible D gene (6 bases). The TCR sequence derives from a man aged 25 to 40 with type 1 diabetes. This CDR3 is CSVALAGFYNEQFF. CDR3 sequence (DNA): TGCAGCGTTGCGCTGGCGGGGTTCTACAATGAGCAGTTCTTC.